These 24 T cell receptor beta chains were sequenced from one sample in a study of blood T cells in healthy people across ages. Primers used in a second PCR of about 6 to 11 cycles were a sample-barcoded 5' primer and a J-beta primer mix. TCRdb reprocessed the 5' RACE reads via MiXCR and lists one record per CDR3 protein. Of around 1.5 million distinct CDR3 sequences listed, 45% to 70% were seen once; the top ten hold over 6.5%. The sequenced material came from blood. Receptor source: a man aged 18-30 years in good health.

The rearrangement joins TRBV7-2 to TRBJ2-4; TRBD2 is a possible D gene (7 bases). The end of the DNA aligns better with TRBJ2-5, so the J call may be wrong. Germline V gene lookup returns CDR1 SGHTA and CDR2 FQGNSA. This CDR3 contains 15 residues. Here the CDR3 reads CASSPVRGHQETQYF. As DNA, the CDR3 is TGTGCCAGCAGCCCTGTGCGGGGGCACCAAGAGACCCAGTACTTC.

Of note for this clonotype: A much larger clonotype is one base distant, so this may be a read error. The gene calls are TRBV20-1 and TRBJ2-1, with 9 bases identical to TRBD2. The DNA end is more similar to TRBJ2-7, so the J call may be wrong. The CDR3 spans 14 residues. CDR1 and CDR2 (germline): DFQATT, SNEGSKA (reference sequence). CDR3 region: CSAKGLAEYNEQYF. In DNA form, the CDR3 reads TGCAGTGCTAAGGGACTAGCAGAATACAATGAGCAGTACTTC.

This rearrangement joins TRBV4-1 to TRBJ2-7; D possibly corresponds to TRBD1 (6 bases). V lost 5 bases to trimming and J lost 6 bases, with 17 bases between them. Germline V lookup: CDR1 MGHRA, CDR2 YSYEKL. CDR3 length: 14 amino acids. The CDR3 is CASSYRDNGGEQYF. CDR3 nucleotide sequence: TGCGCCAGCAGCTACCGGGACAATGGCGGCGAGCAGTACTTC.

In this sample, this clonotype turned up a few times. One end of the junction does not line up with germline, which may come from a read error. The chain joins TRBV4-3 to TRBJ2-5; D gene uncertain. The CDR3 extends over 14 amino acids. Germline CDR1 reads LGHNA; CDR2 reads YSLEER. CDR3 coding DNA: TGTGCCAGCAGCCAAGATTGGAACCAAGAGACCCAGTACTTC. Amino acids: CASSQDWNQETQYF.

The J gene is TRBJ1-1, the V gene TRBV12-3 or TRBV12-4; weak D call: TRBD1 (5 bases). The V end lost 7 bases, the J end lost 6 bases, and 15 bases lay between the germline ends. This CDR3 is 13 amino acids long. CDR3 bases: TGTGCCAGCACCCTCGCAGGGACCTCTGAAGCTTTCTTT. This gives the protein CASTLAGTSEAFF.

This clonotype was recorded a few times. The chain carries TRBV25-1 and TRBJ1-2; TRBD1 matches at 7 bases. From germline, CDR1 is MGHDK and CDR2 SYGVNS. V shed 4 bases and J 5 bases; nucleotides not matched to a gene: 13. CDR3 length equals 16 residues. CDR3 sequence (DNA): TGTGCCAGCAGTGGCGGTAATGGCAGGGGGATGTATGGCTACACCTTC. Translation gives CASSGGNGRGMYGYTF.

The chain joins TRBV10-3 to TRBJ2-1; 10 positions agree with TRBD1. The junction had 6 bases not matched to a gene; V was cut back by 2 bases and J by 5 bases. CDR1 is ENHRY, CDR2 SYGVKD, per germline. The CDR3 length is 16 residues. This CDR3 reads CAISEPGQGNDNEQFF. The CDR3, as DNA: TGTGCCATCAGTGAGCCGGGACAGGGGAATGACAATGAGCAGTTCTTC.

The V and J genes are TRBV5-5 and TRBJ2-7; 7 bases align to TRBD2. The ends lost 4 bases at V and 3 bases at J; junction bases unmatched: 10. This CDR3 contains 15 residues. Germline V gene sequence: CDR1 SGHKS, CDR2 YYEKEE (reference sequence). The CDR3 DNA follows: TGTGCCAGCAGCCGGAGACGGGAGGTTCTCTACGAGCAGTACTTC. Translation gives CASSRRREVLYEQYF.

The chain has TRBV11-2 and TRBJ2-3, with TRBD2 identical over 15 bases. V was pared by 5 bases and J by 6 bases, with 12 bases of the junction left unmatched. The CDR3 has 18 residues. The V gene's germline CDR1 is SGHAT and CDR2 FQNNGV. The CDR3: CASSPQLGLAGGGDTQYF. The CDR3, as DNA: TGTGCCAGCAGCCCACAACTGGGACTAGCGGGAGGCGGGGATACGCAGTATTTT. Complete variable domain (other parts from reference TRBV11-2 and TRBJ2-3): EAGVAQSPRYKIIEKRQSVAFWCNPISGHATLYWYQQILGQGPKLLIQFQNNGVVDDSQLPKDRFSAERLKGVDSTLKIQPAKLEDSAVYLCASSPQLGLAGGGDTQYFGPGTRLTVL.

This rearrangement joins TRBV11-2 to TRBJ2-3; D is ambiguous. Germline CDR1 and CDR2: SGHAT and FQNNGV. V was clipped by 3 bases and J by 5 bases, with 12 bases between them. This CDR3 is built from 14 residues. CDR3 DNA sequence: TGTGCCAGCAGCTTCTTGATGTCGAGAGATACGCAGTATTTT. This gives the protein CASSFLMSRDTQYF.

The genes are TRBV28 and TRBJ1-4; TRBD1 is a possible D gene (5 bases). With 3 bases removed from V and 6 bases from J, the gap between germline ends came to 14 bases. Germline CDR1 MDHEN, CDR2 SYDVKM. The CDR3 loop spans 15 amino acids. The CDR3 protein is CASSFLSSRDEKLFF. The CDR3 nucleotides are TGTGCCAGCAGTTTTCTATCGAGCAGGGATGAAAAACTGTTTTTT.

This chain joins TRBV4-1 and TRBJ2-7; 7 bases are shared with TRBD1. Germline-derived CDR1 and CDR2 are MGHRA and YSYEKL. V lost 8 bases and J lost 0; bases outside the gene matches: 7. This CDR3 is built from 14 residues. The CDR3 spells CASGQAGGSYEQYF. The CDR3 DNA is TGCGCCAGCGGACAGGCCGGTGGCTCCTACGAGCAGTACTTC.

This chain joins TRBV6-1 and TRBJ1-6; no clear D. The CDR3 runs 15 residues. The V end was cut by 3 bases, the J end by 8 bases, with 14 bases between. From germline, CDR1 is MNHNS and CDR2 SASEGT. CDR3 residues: CASSDTDPTDSPLHF. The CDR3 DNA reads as TGTGCCAGCAGTGATACGGACCCCACGGATTCACCCCTCCACTTT.

The CDR3 region is CAISEGRGINTEAFF. DNA for the CDR3: TGTGCCATCAGTGAGGGCAGGGGGATAAACACTGAAGCTTTCTTT. The gene calls are TRBV10-3 and TRBJ1-1; 7 nucleotides line up with TRBD1. Per the germline V gene, CDR1 is ENHRY and CDR2 is SYGVKD. The CDR3 totals 15 residues. The ends lost 2 bases at V and 2 bases at J; junction bases unmatched: 5.

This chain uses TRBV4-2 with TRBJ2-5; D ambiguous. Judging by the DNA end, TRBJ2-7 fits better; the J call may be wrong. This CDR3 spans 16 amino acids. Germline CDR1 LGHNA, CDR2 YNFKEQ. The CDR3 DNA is TGTGCCAGCAGCCAAGGTACCAGCTCAGCCGCCTACGAGCAGTACTTC. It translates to CASSQGTSSAAYEQYF.

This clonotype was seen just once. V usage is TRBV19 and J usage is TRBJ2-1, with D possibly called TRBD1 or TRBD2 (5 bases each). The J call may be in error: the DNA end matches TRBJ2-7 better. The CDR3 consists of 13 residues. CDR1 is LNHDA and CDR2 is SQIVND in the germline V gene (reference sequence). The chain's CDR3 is CASSITPGTEQYF. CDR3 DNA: TGTGCCAGTAGTATTACCCCAGGGACCGAGCAGTACTTC.

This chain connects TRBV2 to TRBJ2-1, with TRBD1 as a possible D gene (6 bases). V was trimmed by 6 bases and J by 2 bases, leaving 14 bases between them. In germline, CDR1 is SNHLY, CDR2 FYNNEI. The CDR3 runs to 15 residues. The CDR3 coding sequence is TGTGCCAGCAGCCCCCGACAGGACACCTACAATGAGCAGTTCTTC. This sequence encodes CASSPRQDTYNEQFF.

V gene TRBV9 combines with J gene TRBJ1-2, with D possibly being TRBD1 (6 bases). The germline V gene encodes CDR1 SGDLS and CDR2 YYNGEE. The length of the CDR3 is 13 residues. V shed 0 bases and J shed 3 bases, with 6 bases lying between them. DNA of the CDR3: TGTGCCAGCAGCGTAGACAGGGACTATGGCTACACCTTC. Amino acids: CASSVDRDYGYTF.

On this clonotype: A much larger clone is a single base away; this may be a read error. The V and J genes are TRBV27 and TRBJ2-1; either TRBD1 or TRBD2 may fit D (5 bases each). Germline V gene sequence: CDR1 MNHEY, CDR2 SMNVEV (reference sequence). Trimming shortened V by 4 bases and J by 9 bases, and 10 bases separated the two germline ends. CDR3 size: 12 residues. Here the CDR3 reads CASSYTGGEQFF. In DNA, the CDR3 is TGTGCCAGCAGTTACACTGGGGGTGAGCAGTTCTTC.

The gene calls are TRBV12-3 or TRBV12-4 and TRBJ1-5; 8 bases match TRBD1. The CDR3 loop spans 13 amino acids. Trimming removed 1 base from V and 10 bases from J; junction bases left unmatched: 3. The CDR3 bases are TGTGCCAGCAGTTTAGTACAGGGGGGACCCCAGCATTTT. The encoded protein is CASSLVQGGPQHF.

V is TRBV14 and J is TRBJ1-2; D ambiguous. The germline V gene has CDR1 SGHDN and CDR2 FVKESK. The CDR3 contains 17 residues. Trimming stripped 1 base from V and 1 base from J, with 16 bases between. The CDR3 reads CASSQVGPPGHNYGYTF. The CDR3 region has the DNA TGTGCCAGCAGCCAAGTTGGACCCCCGGGCCATAACTATGGCTACACCTTC.

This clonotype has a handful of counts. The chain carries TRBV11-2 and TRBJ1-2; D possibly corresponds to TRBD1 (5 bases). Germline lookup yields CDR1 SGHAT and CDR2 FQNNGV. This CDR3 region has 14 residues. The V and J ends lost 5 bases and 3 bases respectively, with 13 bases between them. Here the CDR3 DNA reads TGTGCCAGCAGCGCGGGGACGGATTACTATGGCTACACCTTC. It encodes CASSAGTDYYGYTF.

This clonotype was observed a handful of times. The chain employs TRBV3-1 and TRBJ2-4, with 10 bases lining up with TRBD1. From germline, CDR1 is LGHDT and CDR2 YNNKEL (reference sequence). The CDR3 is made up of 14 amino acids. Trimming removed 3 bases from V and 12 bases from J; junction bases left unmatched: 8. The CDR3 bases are TGTGCCAGCAGCCACGGGACAGGGGATAGTAGTCAGTACTTC. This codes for CASSHGTGDSSQYF.

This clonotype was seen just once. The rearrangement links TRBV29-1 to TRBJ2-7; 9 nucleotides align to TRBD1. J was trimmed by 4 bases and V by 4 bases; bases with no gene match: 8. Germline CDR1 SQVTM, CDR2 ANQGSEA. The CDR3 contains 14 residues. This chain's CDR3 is CSVAGQGSEYEQYF. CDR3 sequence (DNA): TGCAGCGTTGCGGGACAGGGAAGTGAGTACGAGCAGTACTTC.